This T cell receptor beta chain derives from a study of identical twins listed by TCRdb under 2016. Looking at the study overall: The study deep-sequenced TCR alpha and beta repertoires from monozygotic twins, unrelated adults of various ages and cord blood to test whether fetal clonotypes persist. To rule out contamination, replicate twin experiments were performed at different times with different library preparation protocols. Points the paper makes about the study in general: Zero-insertion analyses could be partly confounded by invariant T cells such as MAIT and iNKT, although diverse VJ usage argued against such confounding for most clonotypes. Conclusions relied on cross-sectional statistical analysis, since the same donors could not be followed over many years. In monozygotic twins, out-of-frame TCR alpha sharing was systematically underestimated by recombination models, although the models agreed with sharing between unrelated individuals. Abundant cord blood beta clonotypes had fewer insertions, young adult naive repertoires showed a similar but weaker trend, and memory repertoires showed no such trend. A weaker excess of twin sharing was found in beta out-of-frame sequences because the signal-to-noise ratio was lowered by fewer shared sequences. Compared with coincidental sharing between unrelated individuals, out-of-frame TCR alpha sequences shared between twins had an excess of sequences with low generation probability.

Receptor amplification or capture employed 5' RACE. The run used an Illumina HiSeq 2000. A universal primer binding site was introduced by template switching, and a unique molecular identifier was present in the final cDNA, enabling accurate counting of TCR cDNA molecules. First-strand cDNA for TCR alpha and beta chains was synthesized from specific primers in the conserved constant-segment region. To control for contamination, every cDNA library was double barcoded, receiving both a SMART-Mk sample barcode and Illumina barcodes. Two successive PCR steps introduced TruSeq adapter sequences along with Illumina sample barcodes. The Illumina HiSeq platform was used with custom primers to sequence TCR alpha and beta cDNA libraries. Concerning the study's data processing: MiGEC processed the raw reads to extract unique molecular identifiers, while MiXCR was used to determine the CDR3 positions. For each individual, recombination models were inferred using an EM algorithm with the repgenHMM and IGoR tools. The tcR package in R was used for shared clonotype analysis, with sharing normalized by the product of cloneset sizes. To study raw recombination without the effects of thymic and clonal selection, out-of-frame nonproductive sequences were analyzed. The public reads were quality trimmed at Q25 with fastp and then assembled into clones with MiXCR by TCRdb, keeping productive beta chains. Every entry covers one CDR3 protein and lists the most common genes and DNA from its rows. The V and J calls reflect TCRdb's pipeline rather than the authors' work. The sample records 400,000 to 550,000 distinct CDR3 sequences, more than 13% of which are singletons. Approximately 1% of the sample is taken by the ten largest.

V is cut by 5 bases and J by 2 bases, and the space between the germline ends is 17 bases. The germline V gene encodes CDR1 SQVTM and CDR2 ANQGSEA. Including cysteine and phenylalanine, the CDR3 has 15 amino acids. Only the CDR3 region is kept as DNA, spanning 45 bases read in frame from base 1. All donors were healthy Caucasians. The twin cohort consisted of three pairs of female monozygotic twins, all aged roughly 18 to 30 years. Positive isolation kits from Invitrogen were used to isolate CD4+ and CD8+ T cell populations. This clonotype was picked up many times. The target of this receptor is not known. No base quality values were provided; no much bigger clone lies one nucleotide off. These data were also reused for a study on yellow fever vaccine responses in identical twins. As that second paper reports: The T cell response to vaccination in identical twins was reported by the authors to appear partly convergent and partly personalized. Focusing on identical twins, the study followed the T cell clones that responded to the vaccine, and did so with precision.

The clonotype originates from a woman aged 18 to 35 in good health. Sequenced input: CD4+ T cells sorted from blood. The chain uses TRBV29-1 and TRBJ2-3; the D region may be TRBD1 or TRBD2, each matching 5 bases equally. The CDR3 reads CSVPQLGVVTDTQYF. The base sequence is TGCAGCGTTCCCCAGTTGGGGGTCGTCACAGATACGCAGTATTTT.